The 30 T cell receptor beta chains below come from one sample, sequenced in a study of T cell responses to AZD1222 COVID-19 vaccine. Profiled with immunoSEQ multiplex PCR; TCRdb holds only in-frame clones, not every one. The data show around 120,000 clones, about 88% seen once. The sample was peripheral blood, taken on day 0 of AZD1222 vaccination. All receptors come from an adult in good health.

This chain joins TRBV7-9 and TRBJ1-3; D remains ambiguous. Trimming pared 5 bases from V and 4 bases from J, leaving 18 bases between. The CDR3 has 16 amino acids. Germline V gene lookup returns CDR1 SEHNR and CDR2 FQNEAQ (reference sequence). CDR3 bases: TGTGCCAGCAGCCCAGCAGGTCTACGTGGGGGAAACACCATATATTTT. Protein product: CASSPAGLRGGNTIYF.

The rearrangement joins TRBV7-2 to TRBJ2-2; D is undetermined. The CDR3 consists of 12 residues. The V end lost 9 bases, the J end lost 3 bases, and 8 bases lay between the germline ends. CDR1 SGHTA and CDR2 FQGNSA come from the germline V gene. CDR3 bases: TGTGCCAGACGCCAAGACACCGGGGAGCTGTTTTTT. Translated: CARRQDTGELFF.

Here the CDR3 DNA reads TGTGCCAGCAGTGAAACGGAGGGAGGTGGTGGCTACACCTTC. Translated, it gives CASSETEGGGGYTF. The gene calls are TRBV2 and TRBJ1-2, with D uncertain. From germline, CDR1 is SNHLY and CDR2 FYNNEI. CDR3 length: 14 amino acids. V was shortened by 2 bases and J by 7 bases, with 14 bases between the two germline ends.

The rearrangement links TRBV5-4 to TRBJ2-1, with 12 bases lining up with TRBD2. CDR1 and CDR2 (germline): SGHNT, YYREEE (reference sequence). V was pared by 4 bases and J by 6 bases, with 5 bases of the junction left unmatched. CDR3 length: 15 residues. This chain's CDR3 is CASSVTSGSANEQFF. The CDR3 bases are TGTGCCAGCAGCGTGACTAGCGGGAGTGCCAATGAGCAGTTCTTC.

This sequence joins TRBV10-3 and TRBJ1-2; no reliable D call. The germline V gene has CDR1 ENHRY and CDR2 SYGVKD. This CDR3 region has 14 residues. With 2 bases removed from V and 5 bases from J, the gap between germline ends came to 12 bases. The CDR3: CAISEGRREYGYTF. CDR3 coding DNA: TGTGCCATCAGTGAGGGCCGGAGGGAGTATGGCTACACCTTC.

The chain couples TRBV28 to TRBJ2-2, with 7 bases lining up with TRBD2. This CDR3 comprises 16 residues. With 5 bases clipped from V and 6 bases from J, the junction kept 12 bases outside the gene matches. Germline CDR1 is MDHEN and CDR2 is SYDVKM. The CDR3 region is CASSPWDYRLPGELFF. CDR3 DNA: TGTGCCAGCAGTCCATGGGACTACCGATTGCCCGGGGAGCTGTTTTTT.

This clone was seen repeatedly, ten times or more. The chain recombines TRBV11-2 with TRBJ1-2; 7 bases are shared with TRBD1. The CDR3 length is 15 residues. Per germline, CDR1 SGHAT and CDR2 FQNNGV. Trimming removed 4 bases from V and 0 bases from J; junction bases left unmatched: 5. This CDR3 reads CASSSTGTANYGYTF. In nucleotides, the CDR3 is TGTGCCAGCAGCTCCACCGGGACAGCTAACTATGGCTACACCTTC.

Only a few counts were recorded for this clone. This chain joins TRBV19 and TRBJ1-5; weak D call: TRBD1 (6 bases). This CDR3 is built from 15 residues. The V gene lost 7 bases and the J gene lost 6 bases, with 19 bases spanning the gap. CDR1 is LNHDA and CDR2 is SQIVND in the germline V gene (reference sequence). The CDR3 sequence is CASMSIGGRGQPQHF. The CDR3 coding sequence is TGTGCCAGTATGAGCATTGGGGGGCGCGGTCAGCCCCAGCATTTT.

In its sample, this clone was seen once. The chain uses TRBV30 and TRBJ1-3; D gene unclear. The V end was cut by 4 bases, the J end by 0 bases, with 10 bases between. The CDR3 runs to 14 residues. Germline V gene sequence: CDR1 GTSNPN, CDR2 SVGIG (reference sequence). The CDR3 DNA sequence: TGTGCCTGGAACCATTTTAGCTCTGGAAACACCATATATTTT. The encoded protein is CAWNHFSSGNTIYF.

J is TRBJ1-4 and V is TRBV20-1, with no clear D. The CDR3 spans 14 residues. Trimming pared 3 bases from V and 5 bases from J, leaving 13 bases between. CDR1 and CDR2 from the germline V gene are DFQATT and SNEGSKA (reference sequence). The CDR3 sequence is CSASLRGGNEKLFF. The CDR3 bases are TGCAGTGCTAGTCTCCGGGGAGGGAATGAAAAACTGTTTTTT.

V and J are TRBV7-9 and TRBJ1-2; no definite D call. V was pared by 2 bases and J by 4 bases, with 23 bases between. Germline CDR1 is SEHNR and CDR2 is FQNEAQ (reference sequence). This CDR3 contains 18 residues. CDR3 coding DNA: TGTGCCAGCAGCTTAAAGGTATTGGCAGGACCCTCCGGCTATGGCTACACCTTC. This encodes CASSLKVLAGPSGYGYTF.

V is TRBV2 and J is TRBJ1-5, with 8 bases that match TRBD1. This CDR3 has 15 residues. The V gene end was trimmed by 3 bases and the J gene end by 1 base; junction bases not matched to a gene: 2. CDR1 and CDR2 (germline): SNHLY, FYNNEI. The chain's CDR3 is CASSDQGASNQPQHF. The CDR3, as DNA: TGTGCCAGCAGTGATCAGGGGGCAAGCAATCAGCCCCAGCATTTT.

This clone was found a few times. V gene TRBV6-4 combines with J gene TRBJ2-2; the match to TRBD2 covers 10 bases. CDR1 MRHNA and CDR2 SNTAGT come from the germline V gene. With 6 bases clipped from V and 6 bases from J, the junction kept 7 bases outside the gene matches. CDR3 length: 15 residues. CDR3 nucleotide sequence: TGTGCCAGCAGCCTCGAGCGGGAGGGCCCCGGGGAGCTGTTTTTT. This gives the protein CASSLEREGPGELFF.

The J gene is TRBJ1-3, the V gene TRBV9; D unclear. CDR3 size: 13 residues. Germline CDR1 reads SGDLS; CDR2 reads YYNGEE. V gave up 4 bases and J gave up 0 bases, with 5 bases separating them. The CDR3 sequence: CASSKLSGNTIYF. DNA for the CDR3: TGTGCCAGCAGCAAACTCTCTGGAAACACCATATATTTT.

The chain uses TRBV7-2 and TRBJ2-1; 9 positions match TRBD2. The germline V gene has CDR1 SGHTA and CDR2 FQGNSA. The V and J ends lost 3 bases and 8 bases, in that order; junction bases with no gene match: 8. The CDR3 has 15 amino acids. CDR3 coding DNA: TGTGCCAGCAGCTTGACAGCGGGGGGAGGAGATGAGCAGTTCTTC. This encodes CASSLTAGGGDEQFF.

V usage is TRBV2 and J usage is TRBJ2-7; 8 bases are shared with TRBD1. The germline gives CDR1 SNHLY, CDR2 FYNNEI. The CDR3 totals 12 residues. The V and J ends lost 8 bases and 5 bases, in that order; junction bases with no gene match: 5. Here the CDR3 reads CASSAGGDEQYF. The DNA of the CDR3 is TGTGCCAGCTCGGCAGGGGGCGACGAGCAGTACTTC. Full variable domain (missing parts from reference TRBV2 and TRBJ2-7): EPEVTQTPSHQVTQMGQEVILRCVPISNHLYFYWYRQILGQKVEFLVSFYNNEISEKSEIFDDQFSVERPDGSNFTLKIRSTKLEDSAMYFCASSAGGDEQYFGPGTRLTVT.

The V call is TRBV3-1 (or the pseudogene TRBV3-2), the J call TRBJ1-5, with D uncertain. Germline assignment: CDR1 LGHDT and CDR2 YNNKEL (reference sequence). V gave up 4 bases and J gave up 7 bases, with 11 bases separating them. CDR3 length: 13 amino acids. The CDR3: CASSPTVGQPQHF. CDR3 coding DNA: TGTGCCAGCAGCCCCACAGTGGGGCAGCCCCAGCATTTT.

This chain uses TRBV12-5 with TRBJ1-6, with a possible D match to TRBD1 (5 bases). CDR1 and CDR2 from the germline V gene are LGHNT and FRNRAP. V dropped 2 bases and J dropped 0 bases, with 20 bases sitting between them. This CDR3 region has 20 residues. CDR3 nucleotide sequence: TGTGCTAGTGGTTTGCCCCGGGGCGGGGATTCCAGCTCCTATAATTCACCCCTCCACTTT. This codes for CASGLPRGGDSSSYNSPLHF.

V and J are TRBV7-2 and TRBJ2-2; 13 nucleotides agree with TRBD2. The CDR3 is 19 residues long. Trimming at V came to 4 bases and at J to 4 bases, leaving 12 bases not matched to a gene. The V gene's germline CDR1 is SGHTA and CDR2 FQGNSA. The CDR3 loop is CASSSRTSGRAVATGELFF. In nucleotides, the CDR3 is TGTGCCAGCAGCTCCCGTACTAGCGGGAGGGCCGTTGCCACCGGGGAGCTGTTTTTT.

The chain has TRBV28 and TRBJ1-3; TRBD1 is a possible D gene (5 bases). V lost 1 base to trimming and J lost 12 bases, with 13 bases between them. There are 13 residues in the CDR3. Germline values: CDR1 MDHEN, CDR2 SYDVKM. This CDR3 is CASSLYAGTGIYF. DNA for the CDR3: TGTGCCAGCAGTTTATACGCCGGGACCGGCATATATTTT.

The genes are TRBV24-1 and TRBJ1-2, with D possibly matching TRBD1 (6 bases). V was clipped by 4 bases and J by 2 bases, with 10 bases between them. Germline CDR1 and CDR2: KGHDR and SFDVKD. This CDR3 spans 14 amino acids. The CDR3 DNA follows: TGTGCCACCAGTGACAGGGGAGGGAACTATGGCTACACCTTC. This codes for CATSDRGGNYGYTF.

This clone was picked up a small number of times. The V call is TRBV5-4, the J call TRBJ2-2; D gene uncertain. The CDR3 loop spans 13 amino acids. CDR1 and CDR2 (germline): SGHNT, YYREEE (reference sequence). Trimming left V 8 bases short and J 7 bases short, with 15 bases between. The CDR3 spells CASCPLGIGELFF. As DNA, the CDR3 is TGTGCCAGTTGCCCCTTGGGGATCGGGGAGCTGTTTTTT.

This chain connects TRBV19 to TRBJ1-2; TRBD1 might be the D (5 bases). Germline loops: CDR1 LNHDA, CDR2 SQIVND (reference sequence). The V end lost 7 bases, the J end lost 10 bases, and 16 bases lay between the germline ends. The CDR3 sequence is 12 residues long. CDR3 protein: CASTKGQMDYTF. CDR3 in DNA: TGTGCCAGTACTAAGGGGCAAATGGACTACACCTTC.

The rearrangement links TRBV27 to TRBJ1-2; 10 nucleotides match TRBD1. The length of the CDR3 is 17 residues. V lost 6 bases to trimming and J lost 2 bases; unmatched junction nucleotides: 12. Germline CDR1 is MNHEY and CDR2 is SMNVEV (reference sequence). The CDR3 sequence is CASSSSPRQGANYGYTF. CDR3 sequence (DNA): TGTGCCAGCAGCTCGTCCCCCAGACAGGGGGCGAACTATGGCTACACCTTC.

The chain recombines TRBV30 with TRBJ1-1, with D uncertain. V was pared by 3 bases and J by 7 bases, with 9 bases between. The CDR3 extends over 11 amino acids. CDR1 GTSNPN and CDR2 SVGIG come from the germline V gene (reference sequence). The CDR3 here is CAWSHRIEAFF. The CDR3 DNA reads as TGTGCCTGGAGCCATCGGATTGAAGCTTTCTTT. Looking up the rest from reference TRBV30 and TRBJ1-1 gives the full variable domain: SQTIHQWPATLVQPVGSPLSLECTVEGTSNPNLYWYRQAAGRGLQLLFYSVGIGQISSEVPQNLSASRPQDRQFILSSKKLLLSDSGFYLCAWSHRIEAFFGQGTRLTVV.

The chain has TRBV6-5 and TRBJ2-2; 8 nucleotides align to TRBD1. The V gene's germline CDR1 is MNHEY and CDR2 SVGAGI. Germline trimming cut 2 bases from V and 7 bases from J; bases unmatched to any gene: 9. The CDR3 is 16 residues long. This CDR3 is CASSYGQGAGIGELFF. The CDR3 DNA reads TGTGCCAGCAGTTACGGTCAGGGGGCCGGTATCGGGGAGCTGTTTTTT.

The chain has TRBV29-1 and TRBJ2-1; D gene ambiguous. The CDR3 length is 12 residues. V was trimmed by 6 bases and J by 10 bases, leaving 16 bases between them. The germline V gene has CDR1 SQVTM and CDR2 ANQGSEA. The CDR3 DNA reads TGCAGCGTCGGCTACATGTTTGGCGAGCAGTTCTTC. Translating gives CSVGYMFGEQFF.

The V and J genes are TRBV7-9 and TRBJ2-7; D possibly corresponds to TRBD1 (7 bases). V was cut by 5 bases and J by 3 bases, with 26 bases left in between. Germline V gene sequence: CDR1 SEHNR, CDR2 FQNEAQ (reference sequence). This CDR3 is 18 amino acids long. The CDR3 sequence: CASSLTRQGGMAYYEQYF. The CDR3, as DNA: TGTGCCAGCAGCCTAACCCGACAGGGAGGAATGGCTTACTACGAGCAGTACTTC.

The chain recombines TRBV12-3 or TRBV12-4 with TRBJ1-1; unclear D gene. Trimming removed 5 bases at V and 7 bases at J, with 5 bases between. The CDR3 has 10 amino acids. The chain's CDR3 is CASSQFEAFF. CDR3 DNA: TGTGCCAGCAGTCAGTTTGAAGCTTTCTTT.

V and J are TRBV12-3 or TRBV12-4 and TRBJ2-7, with D perhaps TRBD2 (5 bases). The ends were cut back, 6 bases at V and 5 bases at J, with 14 bases in the middle. The CDR3 contains 13 residues. CDR3 sequence: CASRNNRDNEQYF. The CDR3 nucleotides are TGTGCCAGCAGAAATAACCGGGATAACGAGCAGTACTTC.